The entry below gives a single T cell receptor beta chain sequence along with its context. This clone was counted a single time. Its target antigen remains unknown. No qualities accompany the bases; no much larger clone lies one base away. V and J lose 3 bases and 3 bases, and a span of 11 bases separates them. The CDR3 numbers 15 residues from cysteine through phenylalanine. Only the CDR3 DNA stays, 45 bases, in frame from base 1. CDR1 and CDR2, looked up from the germline V gene (reference sequence), are LNHNV and YYDKDF. These data are taken from a study of cytomegalovirus exposure and HLA in healthy donors (dated 2017 in TCRdb). In the study overall: In an earlier analysis of 587 of the donors, 276 Gb of sequence data and 100 million or so unique TCR beta sequences from about 179 million T cells were reported. About 320 gigabases of sequencing data and 70 million to 100 million unique TCR sequences were included in an early release covering several hundred HLA-typed donors. The genetic ancestry cluster associated with self-reported Caucasian donors included over 65% of the 398 genotyped donors. The study aimed to test whether signatures of past pathogen exposure could be identified by cataloging public T cell receptors. The T cell repertoires of 666 subjects were profiled by immunosequencing and related to cytomegalovirus serostatus. Besides the first cohort of roughly 640 subjects, a separate validation cohort made up of roughly 120 different subjects was used. The study combined high-throughput TCR immunosequencing, statistical association of individual TCRs with disease status, and machine learning to predict cytomegalovirus infection status. In a later analysis, previously published TCR beta repertoires from 600 to 850 donors were re-analyzed and high-resolution HLA genotyping was added so that TCR occurrence patterns could be studied. Rather than using new phenotypic data, the later analysis identified candidate immune exposures from TCR beta sequences and from how often those sequences occurred across donors. An earlier analysis of around 580 of the donors used high-throughput TCR beta sequencing to judge whether each TCR beta V gene segment behaved as functional or pseudogenic. Alongside the repertoire data, information on donor age, sex, ethnicity and CMV serostatus was compiled. In a later genetic analysis, genome-wide SNP genotypes for about three fifths of the 666 donors were used, and that subset was treated as a discovery cohort. Every repertoire in the discovery cohort had been generated on one and the same sequencing platform. Both class I and class II loci were covered by HLA typing, at four-digit resolution. Typing coverage differed by locus: A, B, C, DRB1 and DQB1 were typed in roughly 620-640 donors, DQA1 in about 550, DPA1 in 600 to 610, and DPB1 in approximately 450. About five DR-DQ haplotypes were treated as single units for association and clustering because of strong linkage in the cohort. Among about 390 genotyped donors of the cohort, an average of around 240,000 unique TCR beta nucleotide sequences were sequenced per donor, roughly 20% of them non-productive. Broader findings and caveats from the paper: A total of fewer than 200 TCR beta chains were listed by the study as associated with cytomegalovirus. In a later analysis, the rate of TCR association differed among HLA loci, with DRB1 alleles having the most associated TCRs and HLA-C alleles having the fewest. In this cohort, only TCR beta chains were sequenced, and detectable features were limited by the absence of alpha or paired-chain data. A later genetic analysis reported fewer N-insertions in productive TCRs among donors in an Asian-associated ancestry cluster than the roughly 620-donor mean. In a later genetic analysis, a missense DCLRE1C variant was associated with V-gene and J-gene trimming of TCR beta chains, and the association was replicated in an independent cohort. The classifier was reported to diagnose cytomegalovirus status with high specificity and sensitivity in both the original and validation cohorts. In a later analysis, around 17,000 TCR beta sequences were associated with specific HLA alleles at a false discovery rate of 0.05. Sequencing depth was assumed to be roughly uniform across donors in the presence/absence analyses, though that assumption may not hold. Approximately 16 rarely observed V segments, including chromosome 9 orphons, were excluded from the earlier analysis of approximately 600 of the donors because counts were too low. In a later analysis, several top co-occurrence clusters were reported to appear linked to parvovirus B19, influenza, CMV and Epstein-Barr virus. A later analysis found that HLA-associated TCR beta chains were more clonally expanded and had lower generation probabilities than equally common non-associated chains. A few of the identified cytomegalovirus-associated TCR beta chains were confirmed in vitro to be specific for cytomegalovirus antigens. Assigning TCR associations to individual alleles was difficult when HLA alleles, especially DR and DQ, strongly co-occurred. The 87-base-pair reads could not distinguish some IMGT-functional V segments, including TRBV6-2 and TRBV6-3, so those segments were excluded. The only immune exposure information available for the cohort was CMV serostatus. While some public TCRs were present in many individuals, most TCR sequences turned up only very rarely across donors. A further reported finding was that TCR beta sequences accurately predicted the HLA-A and HLA-B alleles for most subjects in the first cohort. An earlier analysis of approximately 500 of the donors showed that most TCR beta V segments appeared in productive rearrangements either about 90% or about 30% of the time, which broadly matched IMGT annotations. The authors suggested that the approach could potentially be extended to other disease states and immunological phenotypes. A group of highly shared sequence variants was considered likely to be a technical artifact of the sequencing pipeline. Linkage disequilibrium might explain the correlated functional status among segregating V segments, but an unknown experimental factor could not be ruled out. HLA typing was unavailable for some donors at each locus, so association tests used only the typed subset. Most CMV-associated TCR beta chains appeared to be HLA-restricted in a later analysis, and the HLA associations seemed to be driven largely by CMV exposure.

In total, 666 healthy bone marrow donors made up the cohort. At the time of sampling, all cohort members were nominally healthy, though unrecorded immune exposures were likely present. The donor tested CMV seronegative, placing the donor among the 350 to 400 seronegative members of the cohort. A peripheral blood sample was provided by each donor, and peripheral blood mononuclear cells were used for TCR beta sequencing. Genomic DNA extraction from the blood cell samples was performed with the Qiagen DNeasy Blood Extraction Kit. Preparation of the library involved the immunoSEQ multiplex PCR assay. For the multiplex PCR, a mixture combining 60 forward primers for TCR Vbeta segments and 13 reverse primers for TCR Jbeta segments was used. The CDR3 region of rearranged TCR beta genes was amplified from genomic DNA with a multiplex PCR assay. On the Illumina HiSeq System, the amplified TCR beta libraries were sequenced as 87-base-pair reads. Under the source paper's analysis protocol: A later analysis tallied 70 million to 100 million unique TCR beta chains across the 666 repertoires, and approximately 12 million of those chains were shared by two or more donors. Raw reads were error-corrected and collapsed into unique sequences with a nearest-neighbor algorithm that merged closely related sequences to remove PCR and sequencing errors. Alignment of CDR3 sequences to IMGT reference sequences was used to assign V, D and J gene segments. For a sequence to be retained, a match of at least six nucleotides was required to both a V gene segment and a J gene segment. Rearrangements were called productive when the CDR3 lacked stop codons and stayed in frame with V and J; all others were non-productive. CDR3 was defined according to IMGT convention as the region running from the second conserved V-encoded cysteine to the conserved J-encoded phenylalanine. The earlier analysis of about 620 of the donors excluded sequences that lacked an unambiguous match to a single V gene segment. In an earlier analysis of approximately 610 of the donors, V segments were called functional above 56.7% productive rearrangements and were called segregating when the between-donor standard deviation exceeded 5%. A statistical classification framework was built for diagnosing cytomegalovirus status from the catalog of TCR beta chain sequences. V and J gene assignment, in a later analysis, came from comparing TCR nucleotide sequences with IMGT/GENE-DB human TR gene sequences. The TCRdist pipeline was used in a later analysis to assign CDR3 sequences and most-parsimonious VDJ recombination scenarios. In a later analysis, each TCR beta chain was defined by its CDR3 amino acid sequence together with its V-gene family, and reads without a unique V-gene family were excluded. As a way to deal with suspected cross-contamination and a sequencing artifact, a later analysis dropped over 550 nucleotide sequences that were highly shared and had low generation probability. In a later analysis, a clonal expansion index for each public chain was calculated from normalized within-repertoire ranks of inferred template counts. A later analysis computed generation probabilities with a VDJ recombination model fitted to out-of-frame rearrangements, and checked the results against IGoR. In a later analysis, hypergeometric tests were used to score TCR-TCR, TCR-HLA and TCR-CMV co-occurrence, with a repertoire-size bias correction applied to TCR pairs. To estimate false discovery rates, a later analysis permuted the HLA or CMV assignments 20 times. A later analysis grouped co-occurring TCRs with DBSCAN, adding TCRdist sequence similarity when clustering within HLA-allele-positive subsets. Repertoires with fewer than 30,000 or more than 120,000 public chains, plus five repertoires with anomalous nucleotide sharing, were excluded from co-occurrence clustering. TCRdb stores this immuneACCESS table with in-frame sequences only. Part of the clones is absent; in the studies checked, under half of the shortfall reflects unresolved V genes, and no reason is known for the rest. That table gives V, J and clone size, and the DNA gave D and trimming. Present in this sample are some 150,000 clones, approximately 82% of which were seen just once. The top ten hold about 1.6% of the sample.

The chain joins TRBV15 to TRBJ2-2, and the D gene may be TRBD2, 7 bases matching. Sequencing used PBMCs. The clonotype comes from a man between 40 and 49 years old in good health and CMV-seronegative. For the CDR3, the sequence is CATSREGGYTGELFF. The base sequence is TGTGCCACCAGCAGGGAGGGGGGGTACACCGGGGAGCTGTTTTTT.